Following are 15 T cell receptor beta chains from one sample sequenced in a study of OX40 agonist ivuxolimab in advanced cancers. Assay: immunoSEQ multiplex PCR; the TCRdb copy retains only in-frame clones and omits some. The data contain about 42,000 clones, 70% to 90% of them seen just once; the ten biggest clones take up roughly an eighth. Sequences were derived from CD4+ or CD8+ T cells sorted from blood, sampled in a trial of the OX40 agonist ivuxolimab. Receptors were obtained from an adult with an advanced solid tumor such as melanoma, head and neck, liver or kidney cancer.

The CDR3 loop is CASSQERGGDLGYGYTF. CDR3 in DNA: TGCGCCAGCAGCCAAGAACGGGGAGGAGACCTTGGCTATGGCTACACCTTC. J is TRBJ1-2 and V is TRBV4-3; D remains unclear. V shed 0 bases and J shed 4 bases, with 18 bases lying between them. CDR3 length: 17 amino acids. CDR1 LGHNA and CDR2 YSLEER come from the germline V gene.

The chain combines TRBV7-2 with TRBJ2-5; tentative D call: TRBD1 (6 bases). This CDR3 has 14 amino acids. V was cut by 6 bases and J by 1 base, with 12 bases left in between. CDR1 and CDR2 from the germline V gene are SGHTA and FQGNSA. The CDR3 DNA sequence: TGTGCCAGCAGTATAGGGACACCCCAAGAGACCCAGTACTTC. This codes for CASSIGTPQETQYF.

This clone was seen only once. The chain uses TRBV27 and TRBJ2-1, with D perhaps being TRBD1 or TRBD2 (5 bases each). V gave up 6 bases and J gave up 8 bases, with 17 bases separating them. The CDR3 has 14 residues. Germline loops: CDR1 MNHEY, CDR2 SMNVEV (reference sequence). The CDR3 coding sequence is TGTGCCAGCAGCCCGGGACGTCTGGGGGATGAGCAGTTCTTC. This codes for CASSPGRLGDEQFF.

V usage is TRBV15 and J usage is TRBJ1-2; a possible D gene is TRBD1 (5 bases). The ends were cut back, 3 bases at V and 1 base at J, with 12 bases in the middle. CDR1 is LNHNV, CDR2 YYDKDF, per germline (reference sequence). The CDR3 contains 15 residues. This CDR3 is CATSSWTQLNYGYTF. CDR3 bases: TGTGCCACCAGCAGTTGGACACAGCTTAACTATGGCTACACCTTC.

The genes are TRBV4-1 and TRBJ2-1; D remains ambiguous. CDR1 is MGHRA, CDR2 YSYEKL, per germline. There are 15 residues in the CDR3. V was clipped by 4 bases and J by 7 bases, with 17 bases between them. The CDR3 region is CASSPSGSAWNEQFF. The CDR3 nucleotides are TGCGCCAGCAGCCCTTCCGGTTCGGCTTGGAATGAGCAGTTCTTC.

The CDR3: CASSYRQAGELFF. The CDR3, as DNA: TGTGCCAGCAGTTACAGGCAGGCCGGGGAGCTGTTTTTT. V and J are TRBV6-5 and TRBJ2-2; D remains ambiguous. Germline V gene lookup returns CDR1 MNHEY and CDR2 SVGAGI. V lost 2 bases and J 6 bases, leaving 7 bases between the germline ends. This CDR3 comprises 13 residues.

V gene TRBV21-1 combines with J gene TRBJ1-3; the table's D call, TRBD1, was not checked against the DNA. TRBV21-1 is tagged as a pseudogene. This CDR3 spans 14 amino acids. The CDR3 protein is CASIVGSSGNTIYF. The CDR3 bases are TGTGCCAGCATTGTTGGCAGCTCTGGAAACACCATATATTTT.

The V and J genes are TRBV29-1 and TRBJ1-2; 9 bases fit TRBD1. Trimming removed 6 bases from V and 4 bases from J; junction bases left unmatched: 9. The CDR3 has 14 residues. Germline V CDR1 and CDR2: SQVTM, ANQGSEA. CDR3 protein: CSVTGTGITYGYTF. The CDR3 nucleotides read TGCAGCGTCACCGGGACAGGGATCACCTATGGCTACACCTTC.

The chain couples TRBV7-6 to TRBJ1-2; weak D call: TRBD1 (6 bases). The CDR3 length is 17 residues. V lost 2 bases and J lost 7, with 23 bases in between. Germline V gives CDR1 SGHVS, CDR2 FNYEAQ. Here the CDR3 DNA reads TGTGCCAGCAGCTTAATGGCCAGGGGCCCATTCGGCGGTGGCTACACCTTC. Amino acid sequence: CASSLMARGPFGGGYTF.

V and J are TRBV9 and TRBJ2-7, with D hard to call. V was shortened by 3 bases and J by 0 bases, with 10 bases between the two germline ends. The germline V gene has CDR1 SGDLS and CDR2 YYNGEE. The length of the CDR3 is 14 residues. CDR3 protein: CASSAAGSSYEQYF. CDR3 nucleotide sequence: TGTGCCAGCAGCGCCGCAGGAAGCTCCTACGAGCAGTACTTC.

This rearrangement joins TRBV7-2 to TRBJ2-7, with D unclear. This CDR3 region has 15 residues. Germline assignment: CDR1 SGHTA and CDR2 FQGNSA. V was cut by 5 bases and J by 0 bases, with 14 bases left in between. In nucleotides, the CDR3 is TGTGCCAGCAGCCAGACGTCCGTGAACTCCTACGAGCAGTACTTC. This sequence encodes CASSQTSVNSYEQYF.

To note about this clone: Compared with germline, one end of the junction differs, possibly owing to a read error. The chain links TRBV4-1 to TRBJ2-3; D may be TRBD1 or TRBD2 (5 bases each). The CDR3 runs to 13 residues. CDR1 is MGHRA and CDR2 is YSYEKL in the germline V gene. The CDR3 sequence is CASSPSPGRSSNF. The DNA for the CDR3 is TGCGCCAGCAGCCCAAGTCCGGGACGGTCTTCAAATTTT.

The V gene is TRBV9, the J gene TRBJ2-6; no firm D call. The ends were cut back, 2 bases at V and 0 bases at J, with 12 bases in the middle. Per the germline V gene, CDR1 is SGDLS and CDR2 is YYNGEE. The CDR3 loop spans 17 amino acids. CDR3 bases: TGTGCCAGCAGCGTCAAGCCTGAGGTCTCTGGGGCCAACGTCCTGACTTTC. Amino acids: CASSVKPEVSGANVLTF. The full variable domain, in which reference TRBV9 and TRBJ2-6 provide the parts outside the CDR3, is DSGVTQTPKHLITATGQRVTLRCSPRSGDLSVYWYQQSLDQGLQFLIQYYNGEERAKGNILERFSAQQFPDLHSELNLSSLELGDSALYFCASSVKPEVSGANVLTFGAGSRLTVL.

Here the CDR3 DNA reads TGTGCCGCATGGTCCGGGGACAGGGGGTTCTCTGGAAACACCATATATTTT. It specifies CAAWSGDRGFSGNTIYF. The chain couples TRBV10-3 to TRBJ1-3, with 11 bases that match TRBD1. Germline V CDR1 and CDR2: ENHRY, SYGVKD. The CDR3 contains 17 residues. V gave up 11 bases and J gave up 0 bases; unmatched junction bases: 12.

The chain has TRBV2 and TRBJ2-3, with no clear D. Germline V gene data show CDR1 as SNHLY and CDR2 as FYNNEI. CDR3 length: 15 amino acids. V was clipped by 10 bases and J by 4 bases, with 21 bases between them. CDR3 sequence reads: CANRMTPAPADTQYF. The CDR3 DNA is TGTGCCAACCGGATGACCCCCGCCCCTGCAGATACGCAGTATTTT.